This record concerns one T cell receptor beta chain sequence. The antigen it recognizes is unknown. Nothing much larger sits one base from this clone, and base qualities are not available. The sample originates from a study of CD4 T cells in relation to SARS-CoV-2 and coronaviruses (dated by TCRdb to the early 2020s). Study-wide context: Using patient-derived lymphoblastoid cell lines, the shared crossreactive spike epitopes were mapped to their HLA restriction. The Adaptive Biotechnologies TCR-sequencing kit was used to sequence samples from a few pre-COVID donors and the naive versus memory experiments, while other data came from Illumina-based sequencing. A different, Illumina-based TCR-beta assay was used to sequence expansion assays from other donors in the study. Memory CD4+ T cell crossreactivity between SARS-CoV-2 and common cold coronavirus spike proteins was assessed at the TCR clonotype level in the study. Points the paper makes about the study in general: Since the crossreactivity analysis centred on spike protein, crossreactivity against other viral proteins was not assessed. Naive versus memory sequencing indicated the assay detects memory recall responses rather than primary responses primed during culture. Significantly weaker SARS-CoV-2-driven expansion was shown by crossreactive clones than by monoreactive clones, consistent with antigenic imprinting. Pre-pandemic and post-infection samples were not both contributed by any donor, so tracing of the source of pre-existing responses was limited. In roughly 60% of donors, memory CD4+ clonotypes turned up that crossrecognized SARS-CoV-2 and at least one common cold coronavirus spike. Small numbers of patients and of tested TCRs were a limitation of the study.

Uncultured naive and memory CD4+ T cell DNA received deep-resolution immunoSEQ TCR-beta sequencing. Per the authors' processing: During preprocessing, nonproductive sequences were removed, along with CDR3s that did not begin with C, did not end with F or W, or were shorter than 7 amino acids. Cultured and uncultured naive and memory CD4+ repertoires were searched for previously identified spike- and CEF-reactive CDR3s. Pairwise Levenshtein distance, computed with the stringdist R package after three terminal residues were trimmed from each end, was used as the measure of CDR3 homology. TCRdb provides this immuneACCESS table in a form limited to in-frame rearrangements. Some clones are lacking; in checked studies, under half of them reflect an unresolved V gene, and why the rest are absent is not known. From that table come the V and J calls and clone size; the DNA was used to work out D and trimming. The sample records about 70,000 clones, about 87% of which are singletons. Clones ranked in the top ten supply 1.5% to 2% of the sample.

Trimming costs V 5 bases and J 0 bases, and their ends lie 17 bases apart. The CDR3 measures 17 amino acids from cysteine to phenylalanine. The CDR3 DNA has 51 bases and is translated from base 1. CDR1 MGHRA and CDR2 YSYEKL were looked up in the germline V gene. CD4+ T cells from unexposed donors were collected before the COVID-19 pandemic (2011-2018). Naive and memory CD4+ T cells were separated from cryopreserved PBMCs by CD4 enrichment followed by EasySep naive CD4+ T cell enrichment. The leukapheresis product used for the unexposed donors was purchased from a commercial source. Ficoll-Paque PLUS gradient centrifugation was used to isolate PBMCs from leukapheresis product or whole blood. PBMCs were either cryopreserved at -140 degrees C or used fresh in the expansion assay. The QIAamp Micro DNA Kit was used to extract genomic DNA from the CD4+ T cells.

This TCR came from a human donor in good health. The sample comprised memory CD4+ T cells from PBMCs. According to the study, the label for this sample's cell subset or site signals: memory (non-naive) CD4+ T cells. The sequence joins TRBV4-1 to TRBJ1-3, and perhaps TRBD1 as D gene, on 5 matching bases. The CDR3 protein sequence reads: CASSTLGGTYSGNTIYF. The DNA sequence is TGCGCCAGCAGCACCCTCGGGGGGACTTACTCTGGAAACACCATATATTTT.